These T cell receptor beta chains were read from a single sample in a study of shared clonotypes between healthy human individuals. TCRdb keeps only in-frame clones here, not all; method: immunoSEQ multiplex PCR. Found here are 1.4 million or so clones, approximately 98.5% of them singletons; the top ten hold 0.3% to 0.45%. The sample was naive CD4+ T cells sorted from blood. Source of these receptors: a young man in good health. CDR3s include the opening cysteine and the closing phenylalanine or tryptophan.

TRBJ1-1 TRBV5-4 CASSLSRVNTEAFF
TRBJ2-7 TRBV13 CASSKFPLGGAYEQYF
TRBJ2-3 TRBV5-1 CASSLFVSGGDTDTQYF
TRBJ2-1 TRBV19 CASTPRAGNEQFF
TRBJ2-7 TRBV4-1 CASSAPGANEQYF
TRBJ2-7 TRBV11-2 CASSLDGLAGVLLYEQYF
TRBJ2-1 TRBV5-1 CASSSEGLSGIGDNEQFF
TRBJ2-1 TRBV13 CASNRGLAALNSYNEQFF
TRBJ2-7 TRBV18 CASSPKWDYEQYF
TRBJ1-5 TRBV7-2 CASSLGVGRQPQHF
TRBJ2-1 TRBV7-2 CASSLITSIPREQFF
TRBJ2-1 TRBV7-6 CASSLFEGASNEQFF
TRBJ1-2 TRBV10-3 CAISESRWANYGYTF
TRBJ2-1 TRBV7-2 CASSFQLYNEQFF